Shown below are 3 T cell receptor beta chains from a single sample sequenced in a study of blood T cell repertoires in COVID-19 (TCRdb year 2020). Libraries were constructed by the immunoSEQ multiplex PCR assay. Not all clones reach the TCRdb copy of this immuneACCESS table, which keeps in-frame sequences only. Checked studies attribute under half of the gap to unresolved V genes and leave the rest unexplained. Present in this sample are about 200,000 clones, roughly 78% of which were seen just once. The ten largest clones take up 2.5% to 3.5% of the sample. Specimen: peripheral blood. The receptors were sampled from an elderly woman with active or convalescent COVID-19.

CDR3 DNA sequence: TGTGCCACCAGTGACAATAGCGGGGGCGACTACAATGAGCAGTTCTTC. Its protein is CATSDNSGGDYNEQFF. The gene calls are TRBV24-1 and TRBJ2-1; 9 positions match TRBD2. The germline CDR1 and CDR2 sequences are KGHDR and SFDVKD. The V gene end was trimmed by 4 bases and the J gene end by 3 bases; junction bases not matched to a gene: 6. The length of the CDR3 is 16 residues.

This rearrangement joins TRBV12-3 or TRBV12-4 to TRBJ1-1; perhaps TRBD1 as D (6 bases). This CDR3 has 11 amino acids. V was shortened by 2 bases and J by 11 bases, with 9 bases between the two germline ends. The DNA for the CDR3 is TGTGCCAGCAGTTTAAACAGGGCCGCTTTCTTT. This translates into CASSLNRAAFF.

The gene calls are TRBV29-1 and TRBJ1-2; D perhaps matches TRBD1 (6 bases). This CDR3 has 12 residues. Germline loops: CDR1 SQVTM, CDR2 ANQGSEA. V was cut by 5 bases and J by 7 bases, with 14 bases left in between. CDR3 in amino acids: CSVPDSLGGYTF. The CDR3 region has the DNA TGCAGCGTTCCGGACAGTTTAGGTGGCTACACCTTC.